Below are 23 T cell receptor beta chains sequenced from a single sample in a study of beta chain features in type 1 diabetes. Whole-study results and caveats: Researchers report that Type 1 diabetes patients had moderately but significantly shorter TCRB CDR3s across all four CD4+ subsets.

Their antigens remain unidentified. Isolated RNA was reverse transcribed in full, so expressed TCRB transcripts were sequenced. TCRdb's copy holds only in-frame clones and misses some; the assay was immunoSEQ multiplex PCR. The sample includes 600,000 or so clones, around an eighth of them seen just once. Sequenced: naive CD4+ T cells from blood. The receptors here all came from a man younger than 40 with type 1 diabetes.

DNA of the CDR3: TGCAGCGTCGGGGACAGTGTCTACGAGCAGTACTTC. It specifies CSVGDSVYEQYF. The chain combines TRBV29-1 with TRBJ2-7, with TRBD1 identical over 7 bases. The CDR3 sequence is 12 residues long. The V gene end was trimmed by 6 bases and the J gene end by 3 bases; junction bases not matched to a gene: 5. Per germline, CDR1 SQVTM and CDR2 ANQGSEA.

This clone was recorded a few times. Germline is not matched at one junction end, which may reflect a read error. The chain is built from TRBV9 and TRBJ1-1; 7 positions match TRBD1. Germline V CDR1 and CDR2: SGDLS, YYNGEE. The CDR3 consists of 16 residues. CDR3 bases: TGTGCCAGCAGTGTAGGGACAGTACCGTCGAACACTGAAGCTTTCTTT. Translating gives CASSVGTVPSNTEAFF.

This rearrangement joins TRBV11-2 to TRBJ2-7; 8 bases line up with TRBD1. J gave up 0 bases and V 5 bases, and 15 bases lay outside the gene matches. Looked up from germline, CDR1 is SGHAT and CDR2 is FQNNGV. CDR3 length: 18 amino acids. In DNA, the CDR3 is TGTGCCAGCAGCACAAGACGAACCGGGACAGGCGACTCCTACGAGCAGTACTTC. Amino acids: CASSTRRTGTGDSYEQYF.

Turning to this clone: Distinct nucleotide sequences in the sample also encode this CDR3. The chain is built from TRBV9 and TRBJ2-1; D is unclear. Germline V gene lookup returns CDR1 SGDLS and CDR2 YYNGEE. The length of the CDR3 is 15 residues. Trimming cost V 2 bases and J 3 bases, with 12 bases left between them. The CDR3 loop is CASSVGNSNYNEQFF. The DNA for the CDR3 is TGTGCCAGCAGCGTGGGCAATTCTAACTACAATGAGCAGTTCTTC.

This clone was found a few times. This chain uses TRBV7-3 with TRBJ2-6; D tentatively reads TRBD1 or TRBD2 (5 bases each). This CDR3 comprises 17 residues. Germline assignment: CDR1 SGHTA and CDR2 FQGTGA. Trimming stripped 4 bases from V and 1 base from J, with 14 bases between. The chain's CDR3 is CASSSINGASGANVLTF. The CDR3 DNA reads as TGTGCCAGCAGCTCCATCAACGGGGCGTCTGGGGCCAACGTCCTGACTTTC. The whole variable domain, filled in from reference TRBV7-3 and TRBJ2-6, reads GAGVSQTPSNKVTEKGKYVELRCDPISGHTALYWYRQSLGQGPEFLIYFQGTGAADDSGLPNDRFFAVRPEGSVSTLKIQRTERGDSAVYLCASSSINGASGANVLTFGAGSRLTVL.

This sequence joins TRBV9 and TRBJ2-6; D gene uncertain. Deletions cut 6 bases from V and 2 bases from J, with 0 bases between. CDR1 and CDR2 from the germline V gene are SGDLS and YYNGEE. The CDR3 length is 11 residues. CDR3 amino acids: CASTGANVLTF. The CDR3 DNA reads TGTGCCAGCACTGGGGCCAACGTCCTGACTTTC. Full variable domain (rest looked up from reference TRBV9 and TRBJ2-6): DSGVTQTPKHLITATGQRVTLRCSPRSGDLSVYWYQQSLDQGLQFLIQYYNGEERAKGNILERFSAQQFPDLHSELNLSSLELGDSALYFCASTGANVLTFGAGSRLTVL.

The genes are TRBV29-1 and TRBJ2-3; 8 bases fit TRBD1. In germline, CDR1 is SQVTM, CDR2 ANQGSEA. The V and J ends lost 7 bases and 4 bases, in that order; junction bases with no gene match: 4. The CDR3 spans 12 residues. The CDR3 DNA reads as TGCAGCGAAGGACAGGGAGCAGATACGCAGTATTTT. Translation: CSEGQGADTQYF.

This chain joins TRBV6-6 and TRBJ1-5, with unresolved D. From germline, CDR1 is MNHNY and CDR2 SVGAGI (reference sequence). This CDR3 contains 11 residues. Between the trimmed V and J ends, which lost 5 bases and 9 bases, there was a span of 8 bases. The CDR3 DNA follows: TGTGCCAGCAGTCCCCAAGGGCCCCAGCATTTT. This gives the protein CASSPQGPQHF.

CDR3 loop: CASSQDRLAADNEQFF. CDR3 bases: TGCGCCAGCAGCCAAGATCGGCTAGCCGCCGACAATGAGCAGTTCTTC. The rearrangement joins TRBV4-3 to TRBJ2-1, with a possible D match to TRBD2 (5 bases). The germline gives CDR1 LGHNA, CDR2 YSLEER. The length of the CDR3 is 16 residues. V was shortened by 0 bases and J by 5 bases, with 14 bases between the two germline ends.

A remark on this clone: Other nucleotide sequences from this sample produce the same CDR3. The V call is TRBV9, the J call TRBJ1-6; tentative D call: TRBD1 (6 bases). V was pared by 0 bases and J by 8 bases, with 12 bases between. The CDR3 contains 15 residues. Looked up from germline, CDR1 is SGDLS and CDR2 is YYNGEE. CDR3: CASSVEGGGDSPLHF. The CDR3 DNA sequence: TGTGCCAGCAGCGTAGAGGGGGGGGGCGATTCACCCCTCCACTTT.

V and J are TRBV21-1 and TRBJ2-2; the table gives TRBD1 as D, unverified against the DNA. TRBV21-1 is a known pseudogene. The CDR3 is made up of 15 amino acids. The CDR3 DNA reads TGTGCCAGCAGCAAACGACAGGGTCGAACCGGGGAGCTGTTTTTT. Translation: CASSKRQGRTGELFF.

Many counts were recorded for this clone. J is TRBJ2-7 and V is TRBV28; D might be TRBD1 (6 bases). The CDR3 contains 14 residues. Germline CDR1 MDHEN, CDR2 SYDVKM. Trimming left V 5 bases short and J 4 bases short, with 15 bases between. CDR3 bases: TGTGCCAGCAGTCTCCCGGACAGAATGTACGAGCAGTACTTC. As protein: CASSLPDRMYEQYF.

There are many counts of this clone. V gene TRBV7-9 combines with J gene TRBJ1-3; D ambiguous. V was clipped by 5 bases and J by 6 bases, with 11 bases between them. The CDR3 runs 13 residues. Germline CDR1 SEHNR, CDR2 FQNEAQ (reference sequence). The CDR3 reads CASSAGYLNTIYF. As DNA, the CDR3 is TGTGCCAGCAGCGCCGGATACTTAAACACCATATATTTT.

This clone was picked up a small number of times. The chain employs TRBV13 and TRBJ2-3; 11 positions agree with TRBD2. Trimming took 5 bases from V and 3 from J; bases not matched to a gene: 7. This CDR3 has 16 residues. Per the germline V gene, CDR1 is PRHDT and CDR2 is FYEKMQ (reference sequence). CDR3 region: CASSPRLAGHTDTQYF. Written as DNA, the CDR3 is TGTGCCAGCAGCCCACGACTAGCGGGGCATACAGATACGCAGTATTTT.

The chain employs TRBV4-1 and TRBJ2-1; D not resolved. Trimming took 0 bases from V and 8 from J, leaving 8 bases between them. This CDR3 has 13 residues. CDR1 is MGHRA and CDR2 is YSYEKL in the germline V gene. The CDR3 region is CASSQDPGYEQFF. The CDR3 DNA sequence: TGCGCCAGCAGCCAAGATCCGGGTTATGAGCAGTTCTTC.

The V gene is TRBV9, the J gene TRBJ2-5, with TRBD2 matching over 8 bases. The CDR3 extends over 13 amino acids. Germline CDR1 and CDR2: SGDLS and YYNGEE. The J segment lost 5 bases and the V segment lost 3 bases, leaving 3 bases of the junction unmatched. The CDR3 sequence: CASSDSGDETQYF. CDR3 in DNA: TGTGCCAGCAGCGATAGCGGGGATGAGACCCAGTACTTC.

This clone was seen a few times. The V gene is TRBV7-2, the J gene TRBJ2-1; D tentatively reads TRBD1 or TRBD2 (6 bases each). The CDR3 runs to 15 residues. V was pared by 3 bases and J by 0 bases, with 9 bases between. Germline-derived CDR1 and CDR2 are SGHTA and FQGNSA. This chain's CDR3 is CASSFWGASYNEQFF. The CDR3 nucleotides are TGTGCCAGCAGCTTTTGGGGGGCCTCCTACAATGAGCAGTTCTTC.

In the case of this clone: Other DNA variants within this sample encode the same CDR3. The chain has TRBV5-1 and TRBJ2-3; tentatively, D is TRBD1 (7 bases). CDR1 is SGHRS and CDR2 is YFSETQ in the germline V gene. V shed 1 base and J shed 3 bases, with 9 bases lying between them. CDR3 length equals 14 residues. The CDR3 reads CASSLQGGTDTQYF. CDR3 coding DNA: TGCGCCAGCAGCTTGCAGGGGGGTACAGATACGCAGTATTTT.

The chain has TRBV11-2 and TRBJ1-6; maybe TRBD1 (5 bases). The CDR3 consists of 13 residues. CDR1 and CDR2 from the germline V gene are SGHAT and FQNNGV. Trimming cost V 6 bases and J 15 bases, with 18 bases left between them. CDR3 amino acids: CASRLRSGQNLHF. The CDR3 DNA is TGTGCCAGCAGGTTAAGGTCGGGGCAGAACCTCCACTTT.

This clone was counted only a few times. The chain carries TRBV11-2 and TRBJ2-4; the D is unclear. Between the trimmed V and J ends, which lost 2 bases and 0 bases, there was a span of 14 bases. The germline V gene has CDR1 SGHAT and CDR2 FQNNGV. CDR3 size: 17 residues. The CDR3 DNA follows: TGTGCCAGCAGCTTATGGGCGGAGTCACTAGCCAAAAACATTCAGTACTTC. Translated, it gives CASSLWAESLAKNIQYF.

This clone has a handful of counts. The chain is built from TRBV25-1 and TRBJ2-6; D might be TRBD2 (6 bases). Trimming cost V 3 bases and J 2 bases, with 8 bases left between them. CDR1 and CDR2 (germline): MGHDK, SYGVNS. The CDR3 runs 15 residues. The CDR3 coding sequence is TGTGCCAGCAGTGATAGGAGGGCTGGGGCCAACGTCCTGACTTTC. This gives the protein CASSDRRAGANVLTF.

The rearrangement uses TRBV19 and TRBJ1-1, with TRBD1 identical over 7 bases. The CDR3 is made up of 14 amino acids. Germline V lookup: CDR1 LNHDA, CDR2 SQIVND (reference sequence). V trimming: 5 bases; J trimming: 5 bases; junction bases outside the gene matches: 8. Here the CDR3 reads CASSVRQGRTEAFF. The CDR3 bases are TGTGCCAGTAGTGTTCGACAGGGTCGTACTGAAGCTTTCTTT.

The genes are TRBV28 and TRBJ2-3; no clear D. The V gene lost 8 bases and the J gene lost 5 bases, with 11 bases spanning the gap. CDR3 length equals 12 residues. Germline assignment: CDR1 MDHEN and CDR2 SYDVKM. DNA for the CDR3: TGTGCCAGCGAGACATCACAAGATACGCAGTATTTT. Translation: CASETSQDTQYF.